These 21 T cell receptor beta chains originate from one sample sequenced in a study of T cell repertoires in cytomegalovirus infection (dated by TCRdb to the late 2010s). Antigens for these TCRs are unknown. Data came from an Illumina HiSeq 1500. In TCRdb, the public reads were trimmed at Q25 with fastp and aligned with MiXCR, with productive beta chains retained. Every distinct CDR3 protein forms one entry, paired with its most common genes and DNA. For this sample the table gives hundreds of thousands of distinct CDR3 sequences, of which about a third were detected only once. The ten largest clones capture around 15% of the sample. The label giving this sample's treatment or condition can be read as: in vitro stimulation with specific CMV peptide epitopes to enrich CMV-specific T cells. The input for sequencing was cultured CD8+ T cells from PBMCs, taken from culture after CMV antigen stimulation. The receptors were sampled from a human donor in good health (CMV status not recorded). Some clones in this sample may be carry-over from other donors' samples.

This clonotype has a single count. The CDR3 sequence is CASSPWKGDYEQYF. Written as DNA, the CDR3 is TGTGCCAGCAGCCCCTGGAAGGGGGACTACGAGCAGTACTTC. This chain links TRBV9 with TRBJ2-7; possibly TRBD1 for D (6 bases). Germline V gene sequence: CDR1 SGDLS, CDR2 YYNGEE. The V end lost 4 bases, the J end lost 3 bases, and 14 bases lay between the germline ends. The CDR3 runs 14 residues.

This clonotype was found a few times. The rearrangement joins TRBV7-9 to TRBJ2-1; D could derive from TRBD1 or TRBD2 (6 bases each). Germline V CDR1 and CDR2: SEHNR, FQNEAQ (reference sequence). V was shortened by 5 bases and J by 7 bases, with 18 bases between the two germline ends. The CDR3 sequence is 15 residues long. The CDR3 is CASSPSGGLRNEQFF. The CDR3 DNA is TGTGCCAGCAGCCCGAGTGGGGGGCTTAGGAATGAGCAGTTCTTC.

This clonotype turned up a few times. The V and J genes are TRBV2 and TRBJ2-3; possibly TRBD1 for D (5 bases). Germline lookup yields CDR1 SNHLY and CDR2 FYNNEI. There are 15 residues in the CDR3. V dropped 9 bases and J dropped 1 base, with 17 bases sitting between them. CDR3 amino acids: CASYRGQGGTDTQYF. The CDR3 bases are TGTGCCAGTTACCGAGGCCAGGGTGGCACAGATACGCAGTATTTT.

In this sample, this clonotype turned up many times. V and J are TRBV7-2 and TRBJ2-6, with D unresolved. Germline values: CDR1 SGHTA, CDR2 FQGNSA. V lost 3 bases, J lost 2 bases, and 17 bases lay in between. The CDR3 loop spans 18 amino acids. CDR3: CASSLSRVRLPGANVLTF. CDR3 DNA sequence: TGTGCCAGCAGCTTGTCACGGGTCCGCCTCCCTGGGGCCAACGTCCTGACTTTC.

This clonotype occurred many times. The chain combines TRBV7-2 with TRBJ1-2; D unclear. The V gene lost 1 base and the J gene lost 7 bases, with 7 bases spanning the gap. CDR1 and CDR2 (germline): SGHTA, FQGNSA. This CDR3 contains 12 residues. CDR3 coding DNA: TGTGCCAGCAGCTTAGAAGGCGGTGGCTACACCTTC. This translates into CASSLEGGGYTF.

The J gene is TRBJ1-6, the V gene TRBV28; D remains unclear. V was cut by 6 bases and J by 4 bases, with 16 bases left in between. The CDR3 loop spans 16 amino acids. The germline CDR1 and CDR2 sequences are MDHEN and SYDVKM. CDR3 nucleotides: TGTGCCAGCAGCCCCAGTAAAGACTTTTATAATTCACCCCTCCACTTT. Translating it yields CASSPSKDFYNSPLHF. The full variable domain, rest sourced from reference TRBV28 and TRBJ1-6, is DVKVTQSSRYLVKRTGEKVFLECVQDMDHENMFWYRQDPGLGLRLIYFSYDVKMKEKGDIPEGYSVSREKKERFSLILESASTNQTSMYLCASSPSKDFYNSPLHFGNGTRLTVT.

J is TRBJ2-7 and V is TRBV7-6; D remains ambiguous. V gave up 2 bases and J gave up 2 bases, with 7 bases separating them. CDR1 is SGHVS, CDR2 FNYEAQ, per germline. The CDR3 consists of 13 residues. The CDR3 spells CASSLIHAYEQYF. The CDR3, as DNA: TGTGCCAGCAGCTTAATCCACGCCTACGAGCAGTACTTC.

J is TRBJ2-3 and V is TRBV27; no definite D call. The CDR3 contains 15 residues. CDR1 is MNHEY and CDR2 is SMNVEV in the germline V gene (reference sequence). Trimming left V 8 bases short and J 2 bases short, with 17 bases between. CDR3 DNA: TGTGCCAGCGCTTACCCCGGGTCTTACACAGATACGCAGTATTTT. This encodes CASAYPGSYTDTQYF.

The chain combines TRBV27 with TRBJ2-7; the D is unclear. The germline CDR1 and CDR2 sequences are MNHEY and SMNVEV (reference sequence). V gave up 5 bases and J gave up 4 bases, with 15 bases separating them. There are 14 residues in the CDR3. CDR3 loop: CASSILGQEYEQYF. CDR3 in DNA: TGTGCCAGCAGTATTCTGGGTCAAGAATACGAGCAGTACTTC.

CDR3 nucleotides: TGTGCCAGCAGCCTCCCCCGTGACGAGAAGAACACCGGGGAGCTGTTTTTT. Encoded protein: CASSLPRDEKNTGELFF. This chain uses TRBV9 with TRBJ2-2; D is unclear. In germline, CDR1 is SGDLS, CDR2 YYNGEE. The CDR3 is 17 residues long. The ends were cut back, 4 bases at V and 1 base at J, with 17 bases in the middle. Looking up the rest from reference TRBV9 and TRBJ2-2 gives the full variable domain: DSGVTQTPKHLITATGQRVTLRCSPRSGDLSVYWYQQSLDQGLQFLIQYYNGEERAKGNILERFSAQQFPDLHSELNLSSLELGDSALYFCASSLPRDEKNTGELFFGEGSRLTVL.

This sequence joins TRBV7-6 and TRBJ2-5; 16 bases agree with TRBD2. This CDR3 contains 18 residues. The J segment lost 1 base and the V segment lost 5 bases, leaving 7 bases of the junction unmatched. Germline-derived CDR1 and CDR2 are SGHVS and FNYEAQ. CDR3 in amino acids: CASSPGTSGGVPQETQYF. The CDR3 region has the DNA TGTGCCAGCAGCCCCGGGACTAGCGGGGGGGTTCCCCAAGAGACCCAGTACTTC.

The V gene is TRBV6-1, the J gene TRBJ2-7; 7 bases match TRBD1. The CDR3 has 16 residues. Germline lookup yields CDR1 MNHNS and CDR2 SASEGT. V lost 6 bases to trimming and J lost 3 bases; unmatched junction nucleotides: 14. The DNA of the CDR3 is TGTGCCAGCAGACTCCCGGATGAGGGGGCGCGCTACGAGCAGTACTTC. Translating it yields CASRLPDEGARYEQYF.

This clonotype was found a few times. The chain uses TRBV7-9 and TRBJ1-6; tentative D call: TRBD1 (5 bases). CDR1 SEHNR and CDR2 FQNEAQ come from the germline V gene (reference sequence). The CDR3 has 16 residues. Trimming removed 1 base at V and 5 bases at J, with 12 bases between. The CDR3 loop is CASSLGGSLNNSPLHF. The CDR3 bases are TGTGCCAGCAGCTTAGGGGGGAGCCTGAATAATTCACCCCTCCACTTT.

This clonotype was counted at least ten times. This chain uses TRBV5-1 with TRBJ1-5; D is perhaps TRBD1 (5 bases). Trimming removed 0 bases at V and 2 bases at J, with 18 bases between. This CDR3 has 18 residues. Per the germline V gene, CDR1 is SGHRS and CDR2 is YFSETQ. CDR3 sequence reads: CASSLGWGTGTGNQPQHF. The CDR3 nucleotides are TGCGCCAGCAGCTTGGGTTGGGGGACCGGGACGGGCAATCAGCCCCAGCATTTT. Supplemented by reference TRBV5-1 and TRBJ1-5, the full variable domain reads KAGVTQTPRYLIKTRGQQVTLSCSPISGHRSVSWYQQTPGQGLQFLFEYFSETQRNKGNFPGRFSGRQFSNSRSEMNVSTLELGDSALYLCASSLGWGTGTGNQPQHFGDGTRLSIL.

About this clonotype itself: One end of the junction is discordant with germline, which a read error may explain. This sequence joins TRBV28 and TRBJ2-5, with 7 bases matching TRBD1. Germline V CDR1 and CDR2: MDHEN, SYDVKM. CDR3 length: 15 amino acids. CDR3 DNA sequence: TGTGCCAACAGTACCGACAGGGCCCCTCAAGAGACCCAGTACTTC. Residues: CANSTDRAPQETQYF.

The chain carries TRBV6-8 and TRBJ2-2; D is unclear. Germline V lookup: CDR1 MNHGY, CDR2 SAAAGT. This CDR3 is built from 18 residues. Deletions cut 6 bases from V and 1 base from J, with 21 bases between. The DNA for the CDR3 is TGTGCCAGCAGGTCTAGTTATCGGGCAGCAGAGAACACCGGGGAGCTGTTTTTT. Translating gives CASRSSYRAAENTGELFF.

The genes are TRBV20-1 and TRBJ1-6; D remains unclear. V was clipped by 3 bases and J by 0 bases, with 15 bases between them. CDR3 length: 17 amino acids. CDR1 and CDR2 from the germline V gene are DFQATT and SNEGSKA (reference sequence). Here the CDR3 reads CSARFRDQDSYNSPLHF. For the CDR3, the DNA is TGCAGTGCTAGGTTCAGAGATCAAGACTCCTATAATTCACCCCTCCACTTT.

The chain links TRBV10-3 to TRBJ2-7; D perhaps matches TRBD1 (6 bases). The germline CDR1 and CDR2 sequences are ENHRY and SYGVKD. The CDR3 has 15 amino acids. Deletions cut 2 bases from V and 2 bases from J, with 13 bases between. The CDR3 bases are TGTGCCATCAGTGAGCCCGACAGGCGCCCCTACGAGCAGTACTTC. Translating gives CAISEPDRRPYEQYF.

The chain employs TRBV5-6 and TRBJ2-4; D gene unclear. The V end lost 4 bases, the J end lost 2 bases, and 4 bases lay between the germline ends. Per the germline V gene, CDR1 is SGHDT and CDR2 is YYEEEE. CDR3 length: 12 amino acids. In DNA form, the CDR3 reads TGTGCCAGCAGCGGGACCAAAAACATTCAGTACTTC. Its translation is CASSGTKNIQYF.

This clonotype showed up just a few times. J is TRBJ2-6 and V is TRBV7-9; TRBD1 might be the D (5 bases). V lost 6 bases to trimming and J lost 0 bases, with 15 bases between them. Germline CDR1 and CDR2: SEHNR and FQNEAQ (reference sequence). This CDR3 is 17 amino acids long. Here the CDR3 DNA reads TGTGCCAGCAGGCCCCGCAGGGTGAGCTCTGGGGCCAACGTCCTGACTTTC. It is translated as CASRPRRVSSGANVLTF.

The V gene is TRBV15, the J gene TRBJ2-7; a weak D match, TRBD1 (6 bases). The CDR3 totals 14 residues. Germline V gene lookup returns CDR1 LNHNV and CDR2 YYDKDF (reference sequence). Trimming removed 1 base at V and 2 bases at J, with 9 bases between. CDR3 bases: TGTGCCACCAGCAGAGTTGGACAGACCTACGAGCAGTACTTC. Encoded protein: CATSRVGQTYEQYF. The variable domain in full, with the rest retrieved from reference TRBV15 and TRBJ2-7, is DAMVIQNPRYQVTQFGKPVTLSCSQTLNHNVMYWYQQKSSQAPKLLFHYYDKDFNNEADTPDNFQSRRPNTSFCFLDIRSPGLGDTAMYLCATSRVGQTYEQYFGPGTRLTVT.